This T cell receptor beta chain was identified in a study of T cell repertoires in cytomegalovirus infection. Overall study: Researchers turned to recently identified HLA-C-restricted CMV epitopes as well as well-studied HLA-B-restricted ones.

This clonotype was seen more than once but under ten times. Antigen: not known. TCRdb redid the calling of the reads with MiXCR, one entry per CDR3 protein. The sample consists of a few hundred thousand distinct CDR3 sequences, roughly 34% of them appearing once. Study outcomes and limitations: Of the TCR beta families, the public ones yielded a cumulative frequency that identified carriers of CMV plus the relevant HLA.

This CDR3 spans 19 amino acids. Germline loops: CDR1 LGHNA, CDR2 YSLEER. J lost 0 bases, V lost 0 bases, and 9 bases had no gene match. This chain connects TRBV4-3 to TRBJ2-4; 9 bases are a match to TRBD1. The origin of this receptor is a human donor in good health (CMV status not recorded). Some clones in this sample may be carry-over from other donors' samples. The input for sequencing was cultured PBMCs, taken from culture after CMV antigen stimulation. The CDR3 reads CASSQDPGTGILAKNIQYF. The CDR3, as DNA: TGCGCCAGCAGCCAAGATCCGGGGACAGGGATCCTAGCCAAAAACATTCAGTACTTC.